This passage covers 7 T cell receptor beta chains from one sample sequenced in a study of T cells after somatic rescue of genetic block. Assay: immunoSEQ multiplex PCR; the TCRdb copy retains only in-frame clones and omits some. The sample consists of about 63,000 clones, around 90% of them appearing once. Sequencing input: peripheral blood mononuclear cells (PBMCs). The receptor set was obtained from a man aged 35-49 years.

V usage is TRBV7-2 and J usage is TRBJ2-3; weak D call: TRBD2 (5 bases). The ends were cut back, 4 bases at V and 5 bases at J, with 10 bases in the middle. The CDR3 loop spans 13 amino acids. CDR1 and CDR2 from the germline V gene are SGHTA and FQGNSA. CDR3 bases: TGTGCCAGCAGCTCTAGCCCCAAAGATACGCAGTATTTT. Its translation: CASSSSPKDTQYF.

This chain links TRBV7-2 with TRBJ2-1; 9 bases are shared with TRBD1. The trim removed 2 bases at V and 8 bases at J, leaving 10 bases unmatched. The CDR3 has 16 amino acids. CDR1 is SGHTA and CDR2 is FQGNSA in the germline V gene. The CDR3 is CASSLLPRTGDDEQFF. Here the CDR3 DNA reads TGTGCCAGCAGCTTATTGCCCCGGACAGGGGACGATGAGCAGTTCTTC.

This chain uses TRBV13 with TRBJ2-5, with TRBD1 matching over 10 bases. The end of the DNA fits TRBJ2-7 better, so the J call may be wrong. The CDR3 covers 14 residues. Germline assignment: CDR1 PRHDT and CDR2 FYEKMQ (reference sequence). The CDR3 loop reads CASSTGTGAREQYF. The CDR3 DNA reads as TGTGCCAGCAGCACCGGGACAGGGGCCCGCGAGCAGTACTTC.

This clone was seen a single time. The chain links TRBV5-1 to TRBJ1-6; tentative D call: TRBD1 (6 bases). The V and J ends lost 2 bases and 9 bases respectively, with 15 bases between them. Germline CDR1 and CDR2: SGHRS and YFSETQ. The CDR3 contains 15 residues. This chain's CDR3 is CASSLNSLGGSPLHF. The DNA for the CDR3 is TGCGCCAGCAGCTTAAACAGCTTAGGGGGTTCACCCCTCCACTTT.

The chain links TRBV5-4 to TRBJ2-3, with 11 bases fitting TRBD1. Trimming took 4 bases from V and 2 from J; bases not matched to a gene: 3. Per the germline V gene, CDR1 is SGHNT and CDR2 is YYREEE (reference sequence). This CDR3 spans 15 amino acids. The CDR3 loop reads CASSIGQGATDTQYF. The CDR3 DNA is TGTGCCAGCAGCATTGGACAGGGGGCCACAGATACGCAGTATTTT. Full variable domain (outside the CDR3, taken from reference TRBV5-4 and TRBJ2-3): ETGVTQSPTHLIKTRGQQVTLRCSSQSGHNTVSWYQQALGQGPQFIFQYYREEENGRGNFPPRFSGLQFPNYSSELNVNALELDDSALYLCASSIGQGATDTQYFGPGTRLTVL.

This chain joins TRBV4-2 and TRBJ2-7; no reliable D call. V was trimmed by 4 bases and J by 2 bases, leaving 9 bases between them. Germline V gene data show CDR1 as LGHNA and CDR2 as YNFKEQ. The CDR3 has 13 amino acids. The CDR3 protein is CASSLGEAYEQYF. The CDR3 region has the DNA TGTGCCAGCAGCCTCGGCGAAGCCTACGAGCAGTACTTC.

The genes are TRBV9 and TRBJ2-1; 8 bases agree with TRBD2. The CDR3 is made up of 15 amino acids. The V and J ends lost 3 bases and 0 bases, in that order; junction bases with no gene match: 2. Germline CDR1 is SGDLS and CDR2 is YYNGEE. The CDR3 DNA reads TGTGCCAGCAGCGAAAGCGGGAGCTCCTACAATGAGCAGTTCTTC. Translated, it gives CASSESGSSYNEQFF.